Listed here is a single TCR beta chain. What it binds is not known. CDR3 length equals 20 residues. The junction had 13 bases not matched to a gene; V was cut back by 0 bases and J by 4 bases. Germline V gene lookup returns CDR1 SGHVS and CDR2 FNYEAQ. The sample belongs to a study of T cell responses to AZD1222 COVID-19 vaccine. Method: immunoSEQ multiplex PCR; TCRdb's copy keeps in-frame clones and lacks some. This table holds some 130,000 clones, around 84% found once. The study, taken as a whole, reports: Donors were largely white British and mainly female; clonal diversity was possibly underestimated.

This chain connects TRBV7-6 to TRBJ2-1, with 12 bases identical to TRBD2. This sequence was found in an adult in good health. Sequences were derived from peripheral blood, sampled on day 0 of AZD1222 vaccination. CDR3 DNA sequence: TGTGCCAGCAGCTTAGCGTTGGCTAGCGGGGGGGCAAGATTGTACAATGAGCAGTTCTTC. It specifies CASSLALASGGARLYNEQFF.